The 23 T cell receptor beta chains below all came from one sample that was sequenced in a study of blood T cell repertoires in COVID-19. Sequenced by immunoSEQ multiplex PCR; TCRdb stores in-frame clones only, minus some. Among some 190,000 clones, 70% to 90% were seen once, and the ten largest hold 1% to 1.4%. Source material: peripheral blood. The origin of the receptors is a man under 40 with acute or convalescent COVID-19.

The chain uses TRBV19 and TRBJ2-7; 7 bases agree with TRBD2. V dropped 5 bases and J dropped 3; count of bases not matched to a gene: 13. Per the germline V gene, CDR1 is LNHDA and CDR2 is SQIVND (reference sequence). CDR3 length: 16 residues. CDR3 nucleotide sequence: TGTGCCAGTAGTCCGCAAAGAGGGAGGGGTCACTACGAGCAGTACTTC. It is translated as CASSPQRGRGHYEQYF.

The chain joins TRBV2 to TRBJ1-5; no clear D gene. Germline-derived CDR1 and CDR2 are SNHLY and FYNNEI. V was cut by 0 bases and J by 1 base, with 7 bases left in between. CDR3 size: 15 residues. The CDR3 DNA reads as TGTGCCAGCAGTGAAGCGCGTAACAGCAATCAGCCCCAGCATTTT. Its translation: CASSEARNSNQPQHF. Based on the CDR3 plus reference TRBV2 and TRBJ1-5, the full variable domain is EPEVTQTPSHQVTQMGQEVILRCVPISNHLYFYWYRQILGQKVEFLVSFYNNEISEKSEIFDDQFSVERPDGSNFTLKIRSTKLEDSAMYFCASSEARNSNQPQHFGDGTRLSIL.

The chain joins TRBV7-9 to TRBJ2-5; possible D gene TRBD2, 6 bases. Deletions cut 2 bases from V and 2 bases from J, with 12 bases between. Germline CDR1 SEHNR, CDR2 FQNEAQ (reference sequence). CDR3 length: 15 residues. In DNA, the CDR3 is TGTGCCAGCAGCTTATTCGGGACTTCGCAAGAGACCCAGTACTTC. It yields the protein CASSLFGTSQETQYF.

This chain links TRBV7-3 with TRBJ2-2; 8 bases map to TRBD2. J gave up 4 bases and V 5 bases, and 6 bases lay outside the gene matches. The CDR3 extends over 15 amino acids. Looked up from germline, CDR1 is SGHTA and CDR2 is FQGTGA. CDR3: CASSLSGIGTGELFF. For the CDR3, the DNA is TGTGCCAGCAGCCTTAGCGGGATTGGCACCGGGGAGCTGTTTTTT.

Points on this clone: In the same sample, other DNA sequences code for this CDR3. V usage is TRBV28 and J usage is TRBJ1-5; D gene unclear. Trimming removed 4 bases at V and 7 bases at J, with 5 bases between. Germline values: CDR1 MDHEN, CDR2 SYDVKM. The CDR3 runs to 11 residues. In DNA, the CDR3 is TGTGCCAGCAGTTCCTACCAGCCCCAGCATTTT. As protein: CASSSYQPQHF.

The chain links TRBV4-1 to TRBJ1-2, with TRBD1 matching over 9 bases. V lost 0 bases, J lost 7 bases, and 6 bases stayed unmatched. The length of the CDR3 is 15 residues. Germline V gene lookup returns CDR1 MGHRA and CDR2 YSYEKL. CDR3 loop: CASSQDRTGAFGYTF. The CDR3 DNA is TGCGCCAGCAGCCAAGACCGGACAGGGGCTTTTGGCTACACCTTC.

This rearrangement joins TRBV6-5 to TRBJ1-5; D remains unclear. Germline CDR1 reads MNHEY; CDR2 reads SVGAGI. Trimming shortened V by 6 bases and J by 2 bases, and 11 bases separated the two germline ends. This CDR3 comprises 14 residues. CDR3 sequence reads: CASRREVGNQPQHF. DNA for the CDR3: TGTGCCAGCAGGAGAGAGGTAGGCAATCAGCCCCAGCATTTT.

The table lists this clone with a few counts. The chain joins TRBV7-3 to TRBJ2-7; D unresolved. The CDR3 runs 13 residues. The V gene's germline CDR1 is SGHTA and CDR2 FQGTGA. The V end lost 1 base, the J end lost 6 bases, and 10 bases lay between the germline ends. The CDR3 DNA reads TGTGCCAGCAGCTTAAATAGTGCTGGCGAGCAGTACTTC. Residues: CASSLNSAGEQYF.

This chain uses TRBV5-1 with TRBJ1-6; no firm D call. The CDR3 contains 15 residues. CDR1 SGHRS and CDR2 YFSETQ come from the germline V gene. V shed 4 bases and J shed 0 bases, with 8 bases lying between them. The CDR3 DNA is TGCGCCAGCAGCCGGGAGGGCTCCTATAATTCACCCCTCCACTTT. This translates into CASSREGSYNSPLHF.

This clone has just one count. The chain recombines TRBV12-2 with TRBJ2-1; TRBD2 is the table's D call, not checked against the DNA. TRBV12-2 is an annotated pseudogene. There are 16 residues in the CDR3. The chain's CDR3 is CASRDKSGGPYNEQFF. CDR3 nucleotide sequence: TGTGCAAGTCGGGACAAAAGCGGGGGGCCGTACAATGAGCAGTTCTTC.

This chain uses TRBV12-3 or TRBV12-4 with TRBJ2-1; a weak D match, TRBD2 (5 bases). The CDR3 is 13 amino acids. V was pared by 6 bases and J by 6 bases, with 12 bases between. The CDR3 protein is CASSPGLFNEQFF. The CDR3 coding sequence is TGTGCCAGCAGCCCCGGACTGTTCAATGAGCAGTTCTTC.

The chain uses TRBV7-9 and TRBJ1-1; the D is unclear. This CDR3 region has 14 residues. The V gene's germline CDR1 is SEHNR and CDR2 FQNEAQ (reference sequence). The germline V and J ends were trimmed by 1 base and 5 bases, with 11 bases remaining between them. The CDR3 DNA follows: TGTGCCAGCAGCTTAGTCCCCGGGAGGACTGAAGCTTTCTTT. It specifies CASSLVPGRTEAFF.

The V call is TRBV4-1, the J call TRBJ1-1; 8 nucleotides align to TRBD1. The length of the CDR3 is 16 residues. The V and J ends lost 0 bases and 3 bases, in that order; junction bases with no gene match: 6. Per the germline V gene, CDR1 is MGHRA and CDR2 is YSYEKL. CDR3 region: CASSQEGTGGDTEAFF. The DNA for the CDR3 is TGCGCCAGCAGCCAAGAGGGGACAGGAGGGGACACTGAAGCTTTCTTT.

The chain joins TRBV7-2 to TRBJ1-1; TRBD1 might be the D (5 bases). Germline V gives CDR1 SGHTA, CDR2 FQGNSA. V was cut by 2 bases and J by 1 base, with 14 bases left in between. This CDR3 contains 16 residues. The CDR3 here is CASSLLYLRGNTEAFF. The CDR3 DNA reads as TGTGCCAGCAGCTTATTATACCTAAGGGGGAACACTGAAGCTTTCTTT.

The chain recombines TRBV2 with TRBJ1-2; no clear D gene. Germline CDR1 reads SNHLY; CDR2 reads FYNNEI. Trimming cost V 0 bases and J 6 bases, with 8 bases left between them. This CDR3 is 13 amino acids long. CDR3 loop: CASSEAAYHGYTF. In DNA, the CDR3 is TGTGCCAGCAGTGAAGCAGCGTACCATGGCTACACCTTC.

This rearrangement joins TRBV11-1 to TRBJ1-3, with TRBD1 matching 7 bases. Losses at the gene ends were 5 bases for V and 6 bases for J; bases not matched to a gene: 7. The CDR3 is made up of 14 amino acids. Germline V gives CDR1 SGHAT, CDR2 FQDESV (reference sequence). The DNA of the CDR3 is TGTGCCAGCAGCCCGGGACAGTCCGTAAACACCATATATTTT. As protein: CASSPGQSVNTIYF.

This clone was recorded a few times. The chain uses TRBV30 and TRBJ1-5; 8 nucleotides align to TRBD1. CDR1 and CDR2 (germline): GTSNPN, SVGIG (reference sequence). This CDR3 comprises 16 residues. V lost 2 bases and J lost 1; bases outside the gene matches: 7. Written as DNA, the CDR3 is TGTGCCTGGAGTCCCCGGACAGGGATCAGCAATCAGCCCCAGCATTTT. Translation gives CAWSPRTGISNQPQHF.

The chain combines TRBV28 with TRBJ1-2; possible D gene TRBD1, 5 bases. CDR1 MDHEN and CDR2 SYDVKM come from the germline V gene. The CDR3 loop spans 17 amino acids. V was shortened by 6 bases and J by 0 bases, with 20 bases between the two germline ends. The chain's CDR3 is CASRLSAPGGANYGYTF. The CDR3 DNA reads TGTGCCAGCAGACTCTCCGCACCGGGGGGTGCTAACTATGGCTACACCTTC.

The chain employs TRBV7-2 and TRBJ2-1; D uncertain. Germline-derived CDR1 and CDR2 are SGHTA and FQGNSA. Trimming shortened V by 0 bases and J by 0 bases, and 12 bases separated the two germline ends. This CDR3 has 17 amino acids. The CDR3 loop is CASSLAPLAFSYNEQFF. The CDR3 region has the DNA TGTGCCAGCAGCTTAGCGCCATTAGCCTTCTCCTACAATGAGCAGTTCTTC.

This chain links TRBV7-8 with TRBJ2-3; TRBD2 matches 13 bases. CDR3 length equals 19 residues. CDR1 and CDR2 (germline): SGHVS, FQNEAQ. V shed 5 bases and J 3 bases; nucleotides not matched to a gene: 14. CDR3 sequence (DNA): TGTGCCAGCAGCCCACGACCCGGGACTAGCGGGGTCGGGACAGATACGCAGTATTTT. This gives the protein CASSPRPGTSGVGTDTQYF.

The rearrangement uses TRBV6-5 and TRBJ2-3; TRBD1 is a possible D gene (6 bases). The CDR3 is 13 amino acids. Germline CDR1 MNHEY, CDR2 SVGAGI. The ends were cut back, 6 bases at V and 4 bases at J, with 11 bases in the middle. In nucleotides, the CDR3 is TGTGCCAGCAGGCTACAGGGTCCAGATACGCAGTATTTT. Translating gives CASRLQGPDTQYF.

This clone came up once. The chain uses TRBV5-1 and TRBJ1-6; no firm D call. Germline V gives CDR1 SGHRS, CDR2 YFSETQ. The CDR3 is 16 residues long. V was clipped by 0 bases and J by 10 bases, with 17 bases between them. CDR3 bases: TGCGCCAGCAGCTTGGAGGAGGGAATGATAGGATCACCCCTCCACTTT. This encodes CASSLEEGMIGSPLHF.

The chain is built from TRBV2 and TRBJ2-7; D remains unclear. V dropped 8 bases and J dropped 3 bases, with 17 bases sitting between them. The V gene's germline CDR1 is SNHLY and CDR2 FYNNEI. The CDR3 extends over 14 amino acids. This CDR3 is CASGCRSRYYEQYF. As DNA, the CDR3 is TGTGCCAGCGGGTGTAGGAGCAGATACTACGAGCAGTACTTC.